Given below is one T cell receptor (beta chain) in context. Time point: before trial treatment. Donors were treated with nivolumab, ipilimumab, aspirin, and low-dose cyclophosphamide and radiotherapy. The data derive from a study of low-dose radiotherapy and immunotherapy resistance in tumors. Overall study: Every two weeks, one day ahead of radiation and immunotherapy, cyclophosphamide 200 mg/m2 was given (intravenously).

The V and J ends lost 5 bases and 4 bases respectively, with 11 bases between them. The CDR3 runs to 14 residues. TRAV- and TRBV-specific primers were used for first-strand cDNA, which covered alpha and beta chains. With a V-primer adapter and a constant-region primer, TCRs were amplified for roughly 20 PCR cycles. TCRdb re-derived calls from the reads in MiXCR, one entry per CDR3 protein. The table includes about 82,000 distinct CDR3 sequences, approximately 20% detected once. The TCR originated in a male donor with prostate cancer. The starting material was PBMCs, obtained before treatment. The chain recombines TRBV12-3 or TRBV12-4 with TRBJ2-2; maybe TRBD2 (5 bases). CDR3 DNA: TGTGCCAGCAGTGCCGGGATGCCCACCGGGGAGCTGTTTTTT. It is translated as CASSAGMPTGELFF.